One sample yielded the 15 T cell receptor beta chains listed below, sequenced in a study of OX40 agonist ivuxolimab in advanced cancers. Clones were sequenced by immunoSEQ multiplex PCR, and TCRdb holds only the in-frame ones, with some missing. The sample yields about 78,000 clones, less than 85% seen once. The sample was CD4+ or CD8+ T cells sorted from blood, taken in a trial of the OX40 agonist ivuxolimab. The origin of the receptors is an adult with an advanced solid tumor such as melanoma, head and neck, liver or kidney cancer.

This chain joins TRBV6-1 and TRBJ1-1; no reliable D call. Trimming pared 6 bases from V and 3 bases from J, leaving 5 bases between. Germline V gene sequence: CDR1 MNHNS, CDR2 SASEGT. The length of the CDR3 is 11 residues. The CDR3 region is CASRDYTEAFF. CDR3 nucleotide sequence: TGTGCCAGCAGGGACTACACTGAAGCTTTCTTT.

The V call is TRBV6-1, the J call TRBJ2-7, with 11 bases that match TRBD1. Unmatched junction bases numbered 4, after V lost 3 bases and J lost 3 bases. Germline loops: CDR1 MNHNS, CDR2 SASEGT. This CDR3 comprises 15 residues. The DNA for the CDR3 is TGTGCCAGCAGTGACCCGGGACAGGGGGTCTACGAGCAGTACTTC. It codes for CASSDPGQGVYEQYF.

This rearrangement joins TRBV7-6 to TRBJ2-1, with a possible D match to TRBD1 (5 bases). This CDR3 has 19 residues. Germline V gives CDR1 SGHVS, CDR2 FNYEAQ. Deletions cut 1 base from V and 5 bases from J, with 24 bases between. CDR3 coding DNA: TGTGCCAGCAGCTTAGAGTTGGTCCGCCGGCAGGGCACCCACAATGAGCAGTTCTTC. Its protein is CASSLELVRRQGTHNEQFF.

V is TRBV5-1 and J is TRBJ1-2, with 9 bases fitting TRBD1. The junction had 3 bases not matched to a gene; V was cut back by 1 base and J by 8 bases. The germline V gene encodes CDR1 SGHRS and CDR2 YFSETQ. This CDR3 region has 13 residues. The CDR3 DNA is TGCGCCAGCAGCTTGACAGGGGGCAACGGCTACACCTTC. Translation: CASSLTGGNGYTF.

The chain carries TRBV7-2 and TRBJ2-5, with 12 bases aligning to TRBD2. J lost 0 bases, V lost 5 bases, and 4 bases had no gene match. This CDR3 contains 16 residues. Germline V gene sequence: CDR1 SGHTA, CDR2 FQGNSA. DNA for the CDR3: TGTGCCAGCAGCCTCGGGACTAGCGGGTACCAAGAGACCCAGTACTTC. It translates to CASSLGTSGYQETQYF.

V and J are TRBV5-4 and TRBJ2-5; TRBD1 matches at 10 bases. The CDR3 is made up of 16 amino acids. Germline loops: CDR1 SGHNT, CDR2 YYREEE (reference sequence). Germline trimming cut 7 bases from V and 4 bases from J; bases unmatched to any gene: 13. This CDR3 is CASGTGTGASRETQYF. Here the CDR3 DNA reads TGTGCCAGCGGAACCGGGACAGGGGCATCTCGAGAGACCCAGTACTTC. Complete variable domain (other parts from reference TRBV5-4 and TRBJ2-5): ETGVTQSPTHLIKTRGQQVTLRCSSQSGHNTVSWYQQALGQGPQFIFQYYREEENGRGNFPPRFSGLQFPNYSSELNVNALELDDSALYLCASGTGTGASRETQYFGPGTRLLVL.

This chain links TRBV28 with TRBJ2-3, with a weak D call TRBD2 (6 bases). The CDR3 is 14 residues long. V lost 6 bases, J lost 0 bases, and 10 bases lay in between. CDR1 and CDR2 (germline): MDHEN, SYDVKM. CDR3 DNA sequence: TGTGCCAGCAGACAAGGGACTAGCACAGATACGCAGTATTTT. Its protein product is CASRQGTSTDTQYF.

This clone was seen only once. The chain carries TRBV30 and TRBJ1-1; TRBD1 matches at 11 bases. This CDR3 has 14 amino acids. The V gene end was trimmed by 5 bases and the J gene end by 1 base; junction bases not matched to a gene: 3. The germline gives CDR1 GTSNPN, CDR2 SVGIG (reference sequence). In DNA, the CDR3 is TGTGCCTGGGGACAGGGGGCAAAGAACACTGAAGCTTTCTTT. It is translated as CAWGQGAKNTEAFF.

The chain joins TRBV9 to TRBJ2-1, with D possibly matching TRBD2 (6 bases). Germline CDR1 SGDLS, CDR2 YYNGEE. The CDR3 contains 16 residues. With 3 bases removed from V and 7 bases from J, the gap between germline ends came to 20 bases. The CDR3 nucleotides read TGTGCCAGCAGCGGATACGGGAGAGGGGCCCGAAATGAGCAGTTCTTC. Translated: CASSGYGRGARNEQFF.

The chain is built from TRBV5-4 and TRBJ2-7, with 9 bases identical to TRBD2. This CDR3 has 15 amino acids. Germline CDR1 SGHNT, CDR2 YYREEE (reference sequence). V was clipped by 0 bases and J by 5 bases; unmatched bases: 6. CDR3: CASSLVLAGGDEQYF. The CDR3 DNA sequence: TGTGCCAGCAGCTTGGTACTAGCGGGTGGAGACGAGCAGTACTTC.

V usage is TRBV11-2 and J usage is TRBJ1-2, with TRBD1 matching over 7 bases. The CDR3 is 14 residues long. V gave up 2 bases and J gave up 2 bases; unmatched junction bases: 2. Germline lookup yields CDR1 SGHAT and CDR2 FQNNGV. CDR3 region: CASSLLGQNYGYTF. DNA for the CDR3: TGTGCCAGCAGCTTATTGGGACAGAACTATGGCTACACCTTC.

The V call is TRBV5-1, the J call TRBJ2-1; 9 nucleotides match TRBD2. There are 16 residues in the CDR3. The J segment lost 3 bases and the V segment lost 1 base, leaving 5 bases of the junction unmatched. The germline V gene encodes CDR1 SGHRS and CDR2 YFSETQ. The CDR3 loop is CASSLLAGGNYNEQFF. Here the CDR3 DNA reads TGCGCCAGCAGCTTGTTGGCGGGGGGGAACTACAATGAGCAGTTCTTC.

This clone was counted once. The V and J genes are TRBV5-5 and TRBJ1-4; maybe TRBD1 (5 bases). The CDR3 sequence is 13 residues long. CDR1 and CDR2 from the germline V gene are SGHKS and YYEKEE (reference sequence). V shed 0 bases and J shed 8 bases, with 8 bases lying between them. CDR3 bases: TGTGCCAGCAGCTTGGACAGGAGGGAAAAACTGTTTTTT. This codes for CASSLDRREKLFF.

This chain uses TRBV27 with TRBJ2-3; either TRBD1 or TRBD2 may supply D (5 bases each). The CDR3 runs to 13 residues. In germline, CDR1 is MNHEY, CDR2 SMNVEV (reference sequence). V was cut by 5 bases and J by 9 bases, with 15 bases left in between. CDR3 residues: CASSGRGPGTQYF. The CDR3 bases are TGTGCCAGCAGTGGCCGGGGCCCGGGGACGCAGTATTTT.

The genes are TRBV7-9 and TRBJ1-1; D is undetermined. The CDR3 is made up of 12 amino acids. Between the trimmed V and J ends, which lost 5 bases and 9 bases, there was a span of 13 bases. Germline V gene sequence: CDR1 SEHNR, CDR2 FQNEAQ (reference sequence). CDR3 sequence: CASSQDWAQAFF. CDR3 in DNA: TGTGCCAGCAGCCAGGACTGGGCGCAAGCTTTCTTT.